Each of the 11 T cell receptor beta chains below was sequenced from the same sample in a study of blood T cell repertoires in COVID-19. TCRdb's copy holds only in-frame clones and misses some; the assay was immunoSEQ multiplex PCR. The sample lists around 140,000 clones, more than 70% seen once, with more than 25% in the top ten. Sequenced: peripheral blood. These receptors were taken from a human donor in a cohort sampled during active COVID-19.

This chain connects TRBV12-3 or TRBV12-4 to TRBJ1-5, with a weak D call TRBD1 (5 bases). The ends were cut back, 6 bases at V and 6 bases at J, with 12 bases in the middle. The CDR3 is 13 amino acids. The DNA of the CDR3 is TGTGCCAGCAGCCTTACCAGGGCTCAGCCCCAGCATTTT. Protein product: CASSLTRAQPQHF.

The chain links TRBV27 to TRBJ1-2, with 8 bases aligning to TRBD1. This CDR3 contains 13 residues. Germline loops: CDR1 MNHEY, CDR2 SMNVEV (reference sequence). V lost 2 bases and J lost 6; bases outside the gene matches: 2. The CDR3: CASSLMGQDGYTF. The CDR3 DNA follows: TGTGCCAGCAGTTTAATGGGACAGGATGGCTACACCTTC.

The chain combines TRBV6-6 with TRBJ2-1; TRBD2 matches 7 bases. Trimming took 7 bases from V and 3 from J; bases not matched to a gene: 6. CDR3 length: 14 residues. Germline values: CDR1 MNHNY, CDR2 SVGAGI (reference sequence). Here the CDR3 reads CASTPSGVYNEQFF. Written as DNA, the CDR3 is TGTGCCAGCACCCCCAGCGGGGTCTACAATGAGCAGTTCTTC.

CDR3 sequence (DNA): TGTGCCAGCAGCCTCACGGGGGGGCTTGGAGATACGCAGTATTTT. Protein sequence: CASSLTGGLGDTQYF. This chain uses TRBV3-1 (or the pseudogene TRBV3-2) with TRBJ2-3; 8 bases map to TRBD2. V was clipped by 4 bases and J by 5 bases; unmatched bases: 8. The length of the CDR3 is 15 residues. Germline lookup yields CDR1 LGHDT and CDR2 YNNKEL (reference sequence).

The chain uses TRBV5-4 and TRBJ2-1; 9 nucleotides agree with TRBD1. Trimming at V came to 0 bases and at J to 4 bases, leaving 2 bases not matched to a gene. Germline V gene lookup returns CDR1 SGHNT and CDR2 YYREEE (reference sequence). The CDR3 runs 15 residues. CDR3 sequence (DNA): TGTGCCAGCAGCTTGGGGACAGGGGAGTACAATGAGCAGTTCTTC. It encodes CASSLGTGEYNEQFF. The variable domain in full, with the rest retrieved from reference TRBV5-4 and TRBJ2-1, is ETGVTQSPTHLIKTRGQQVTLRCSSQSGHNTVSWYQQALGQGPQFIFQYYREEENGRGNFPPRFSGLQFPNYSSELNVNALELDDSALYLCASSLGTGEYNEQFFGPGTRLTVL.

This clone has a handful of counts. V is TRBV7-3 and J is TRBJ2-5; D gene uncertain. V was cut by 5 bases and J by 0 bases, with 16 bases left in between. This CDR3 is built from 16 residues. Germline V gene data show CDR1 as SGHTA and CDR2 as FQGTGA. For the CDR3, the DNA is TGTGCCAGCAGCCAAAAAGGCAGGCCGTACCAAGAGACCCAGTACTTC. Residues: CASSQKGRPYQETQYF. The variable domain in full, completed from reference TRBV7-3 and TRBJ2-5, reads GAGVSQTPSNKVTEKGKYVELRCDPISGHTALYWYRQSLGQGPEFLIYFQGTGAADDSGLPNDRFFAVRPEGSVSTLKIQRTERGDSAVYLCASSQKGRPYQETQYFGPGTRLLVL.

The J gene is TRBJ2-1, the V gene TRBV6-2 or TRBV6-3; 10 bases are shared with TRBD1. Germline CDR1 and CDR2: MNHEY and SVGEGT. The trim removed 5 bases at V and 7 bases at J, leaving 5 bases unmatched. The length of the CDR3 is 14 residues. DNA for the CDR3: TGTGCCAGCAGTGCCCGGGACAGGGGAAATGAGCAGTTCTTC. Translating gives CASSARDRGNEQFF.

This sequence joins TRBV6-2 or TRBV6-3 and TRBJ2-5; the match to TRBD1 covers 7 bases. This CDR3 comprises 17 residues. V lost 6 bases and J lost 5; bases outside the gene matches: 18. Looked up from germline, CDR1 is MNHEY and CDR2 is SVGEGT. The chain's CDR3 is CASSRTYRGVIKETQYF. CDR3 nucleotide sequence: TGTGCCAGCAGCAGGACCTACAGGGGAGTGATAAAGGAGACCCAGTACTTC.

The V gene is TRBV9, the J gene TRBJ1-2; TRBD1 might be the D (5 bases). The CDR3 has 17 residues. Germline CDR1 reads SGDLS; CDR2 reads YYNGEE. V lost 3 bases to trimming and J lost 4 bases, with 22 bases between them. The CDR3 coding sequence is TGTGCCAGCAGCGAGACCGACAGTACATGGGCCGCCTATGGCTACACCTTC. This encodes CASSETDSTWAAYGYTF.

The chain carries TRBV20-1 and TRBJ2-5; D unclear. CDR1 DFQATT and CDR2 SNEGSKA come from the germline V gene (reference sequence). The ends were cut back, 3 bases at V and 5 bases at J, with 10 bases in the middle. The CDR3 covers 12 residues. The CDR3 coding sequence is TGCAGTGCTAGTCCCTTGCGGGAGACCCAGTACTTC. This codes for CSASPLRETQYF.

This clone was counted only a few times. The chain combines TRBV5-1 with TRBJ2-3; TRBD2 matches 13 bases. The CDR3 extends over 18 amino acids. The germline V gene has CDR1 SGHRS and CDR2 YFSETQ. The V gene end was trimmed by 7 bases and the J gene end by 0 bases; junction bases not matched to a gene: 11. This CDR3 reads CASRPYRTSGGSTDTQYF. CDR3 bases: TGCGCCAGCCGACCCTATAGGACTAGCGGGGGTAGCACAGATACGCAGTATTTT.